The source of this T cell receptor beta chain is a study of cytomegalovirus exposure and HLA in healthy donors. Per germline, CDR1 MNHNS and CDR2 SASEGT. The CDR3 covers 15 residues. Trimming at V came to 2 bases and at J to 2 bases, leaving 1 base not matched to a gene. Study observations and caveats: Sequences of the TCR beta chain were said to predict the HLA-A and HLA-B alleles of most subjects accurately. An analysis that came later showed most CMV-associated TCR beta chains appearing HLA-restricted.

The PCR employed 60 Vbeta primers together with 13 Jbeta primers. TCRdb's table, derived via immunoSEQ multiplex PCR, lists solely in-frame clones and lacks some. Here the sample spans 35,000 to 45,000 clones, 53% being singletons. Of note for this clone: The target antigen is unknown.

The sample taken for sequencing was PBMCs. The chain employs TRBV6-1 and TRBJ2-3, with 10 bases aligning to TRBD2. The sequence derives from a woman aged 40 to 50 in good health and CMV-seropositive. The CDR3 loop is CASSELAGDTDTQYF. CDR3 nucleotides: TGTGCCAGCAGTGAACTAGCGGGGGACACAGATACGCAGTATTTT.